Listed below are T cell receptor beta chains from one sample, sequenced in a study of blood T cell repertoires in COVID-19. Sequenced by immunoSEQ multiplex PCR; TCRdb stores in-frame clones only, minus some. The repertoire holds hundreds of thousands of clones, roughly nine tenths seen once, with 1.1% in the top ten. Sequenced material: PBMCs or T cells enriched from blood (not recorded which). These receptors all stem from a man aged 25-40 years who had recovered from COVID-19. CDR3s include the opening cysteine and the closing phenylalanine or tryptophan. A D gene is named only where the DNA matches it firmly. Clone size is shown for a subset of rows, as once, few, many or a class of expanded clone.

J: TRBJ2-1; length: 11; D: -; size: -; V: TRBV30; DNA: TGTGCCTGGAGCGGTTACAATGAGCAGTTCTTC; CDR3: CAWSGYNEQFF
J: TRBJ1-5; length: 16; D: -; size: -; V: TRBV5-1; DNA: TGCGCCAGCAGCTTGGAACCAGGGGTGGGCAATCAGCCCCAGCATTTT; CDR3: CASSLEPGVGNQPQHF
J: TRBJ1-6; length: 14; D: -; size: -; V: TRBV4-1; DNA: TGCGCCAGCAGCCAACAGCCGGAGGGTTTTCCCCTCCACTTT; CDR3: CASSQQPEGFPLHF
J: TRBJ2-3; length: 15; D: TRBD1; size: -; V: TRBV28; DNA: TGTGCCAGCAGTTCGCCGGGACAGGGGGCTGATACGCAGTATTTT; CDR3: CASSSPGQGADTQYF
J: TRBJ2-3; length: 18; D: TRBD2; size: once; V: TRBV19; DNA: TGTGCCAGTAGTAGACTAGCGGGAGTCGGGACACGTACAGATACGCAGTATTTT; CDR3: CASSRLAGVGTRTDTQYF
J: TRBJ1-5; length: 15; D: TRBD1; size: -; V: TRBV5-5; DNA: TGTGCCAGCGCCCAGGGGGCGCGAGTCAATCAGCCCCAGCATTTT; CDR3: CASAQGARVNQPQHF
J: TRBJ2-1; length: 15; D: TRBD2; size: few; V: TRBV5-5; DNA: TGTGCCAGCTTCGGTCTAGCGGGACTTTACAATGAGCAGTTCTTC; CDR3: CASFGLAGLYNEQFF
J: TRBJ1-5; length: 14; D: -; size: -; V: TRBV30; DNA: TGTGCCTGGAGGGACAACTATAGCAATCAGCCCCAGCATTTT; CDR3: CAWRDNYSNQPQHF
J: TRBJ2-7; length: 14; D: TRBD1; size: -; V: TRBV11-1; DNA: TGTGCCAGCAGTGGGACAGGGCATTTCTACGAGCAGTACTTC; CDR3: CASSGTGHFYEQYF
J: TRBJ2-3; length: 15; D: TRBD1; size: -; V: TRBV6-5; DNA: TGTGCCAGCAGGGGGGACAGGGAGAGCACAGATACGCAGTATTTT; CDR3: CASRGDRESTDTQYF
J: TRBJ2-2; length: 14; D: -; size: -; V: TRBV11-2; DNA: TGTGCCAGCAGCTCCGGGACTCACACCGGGGAGCTGTTTTTT; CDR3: CASSSGTHTGELFF
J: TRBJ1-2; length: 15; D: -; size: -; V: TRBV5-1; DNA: TGCGCCAGCAGTAATTCGGGTGGCACCTCAGTGGGCTACACCTTC; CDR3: CASSNSGGTSVGYTF
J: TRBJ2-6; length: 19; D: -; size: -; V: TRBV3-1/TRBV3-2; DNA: TGTGCCAGCAGCCAGGTCCTACAGGGCTTCTATAGGGGGGCCAACGTCCTGACTTTC; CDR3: CASSQVLQGFYRGANVLTF
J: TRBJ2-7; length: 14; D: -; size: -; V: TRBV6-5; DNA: TGTGCCAGCAGTCCGACGGACATCTCCTACGAGCAGTACTTC; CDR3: CASSPTDISYEQYF
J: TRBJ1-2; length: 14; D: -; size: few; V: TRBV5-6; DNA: TGTGCCAGCAGCTTGGAGGGGCTCCTTTATGGCTACACCTTC; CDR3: CASSLEGLLYGYTF
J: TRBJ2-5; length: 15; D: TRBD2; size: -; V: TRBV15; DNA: TGTGCCACCAGCAGGACTCGGACTAGCTATGAGACCCAGTACTTC; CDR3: CATSRTRTSYETQYF
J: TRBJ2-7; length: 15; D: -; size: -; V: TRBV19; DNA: TGTGCCAGTAGTATAATAGCGGCGGAAGGAGAAGAGCAGTACTTC; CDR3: CASSIIAAEGEEQYF
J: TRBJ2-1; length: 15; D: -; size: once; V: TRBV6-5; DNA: TGTGCCAGCAGTTACTCGGGGGAGGTTCGCAATGAGCAGTTCTTC; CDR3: CASSYSGEVRNEQFF
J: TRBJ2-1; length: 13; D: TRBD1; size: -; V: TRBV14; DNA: TGTGCCAGCGGGACAGGGCCCCCCCATGAGCAGTTCTTC; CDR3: CASGTGPPHEQFF
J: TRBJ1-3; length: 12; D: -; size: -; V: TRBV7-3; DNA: TGTGCCAGCGGAGACTCTGGAAACACCATATATTTT; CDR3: CASGDSGNTIYF
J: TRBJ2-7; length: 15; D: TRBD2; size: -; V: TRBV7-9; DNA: TGTGCCAGCAGCTTAGAATCGGGCGGGAGCTACGAGCAGTACTTC; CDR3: CASSLESGGSYEQYF
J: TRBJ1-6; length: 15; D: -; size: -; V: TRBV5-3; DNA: TGTGTCAGAAGCCCAAACGGGCGGGGTAATTCACCCCTCCACTTT; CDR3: CVRSPNGRGNSPLHF
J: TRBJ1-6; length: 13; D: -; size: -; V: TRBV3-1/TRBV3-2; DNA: TGTGCCAGCAGGGCGGGGAGAAATTCACCCCTCCACTTT; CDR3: CASRAGRNSPLHF
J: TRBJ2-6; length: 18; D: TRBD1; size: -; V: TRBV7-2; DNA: TGTGCCAGCAGCTTAGCGGGACAGGGAGGTACTGGGGCCAACGTCCTGACTTTC; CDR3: CASSLAGQGGTGANVLTF
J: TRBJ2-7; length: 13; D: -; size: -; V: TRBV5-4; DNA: TGTGCCAGCCGACACGCGAGCTCCTACGAGCAGTACTTC; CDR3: CASRHASSYEQYF
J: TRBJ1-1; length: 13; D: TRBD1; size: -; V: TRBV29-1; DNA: TGCAGCGCTGCCATCGACAGGGAACGTGAAGCTTTCTTT; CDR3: CSAAIDREREAFF
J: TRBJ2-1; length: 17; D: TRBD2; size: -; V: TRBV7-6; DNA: TGTGCCAGCAGCTTAGGGGCGGGCGGGAGGCCTTACAATGAGCAGTTCTTC; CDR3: CASSLGAGGRPYNEQFF
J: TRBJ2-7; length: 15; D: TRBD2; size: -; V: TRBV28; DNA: TGTGCCAGCAGTTTATCGGCTAGCGGAACCTACGAGCAGTACTTC; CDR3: CASSLSASGTYEQYF
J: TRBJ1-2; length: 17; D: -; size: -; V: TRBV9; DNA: TGTGCCAGCAGCACTTTACAGGGCGGTAGTATCAGTAGCGGCTACACCTTC; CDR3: CASSTLQGGSISSGYTF
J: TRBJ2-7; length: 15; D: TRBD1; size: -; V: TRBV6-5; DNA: TGTGCCAGCAGACGAACAGGGGTTGGGGCCTACGAGCAGTACTTC; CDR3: CASRRTGVGAYEQYF
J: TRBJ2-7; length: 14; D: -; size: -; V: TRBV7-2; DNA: TGTGCCAGCAGGTTCGGCGGGTCCTCCTACGAGCAGTACTTC; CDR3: CASRFGGSSYEQYF
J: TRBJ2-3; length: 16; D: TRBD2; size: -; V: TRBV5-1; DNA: TGCGCCAGCAGCCAGCGGGAGGGGCAAAGGGGAGATACGCAGTATTTT; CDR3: CASSQREGQRGDTQYF
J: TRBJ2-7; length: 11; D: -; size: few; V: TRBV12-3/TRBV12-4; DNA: TGTGCCAGCAGTCTGTATGCGCAGCAGTACTTC; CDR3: CASSLYAQQYF
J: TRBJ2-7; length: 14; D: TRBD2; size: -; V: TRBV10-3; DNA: TGTGCCATCAGAGGGACTAGCGGGACGCGAGAGCAGTACTTC; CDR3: CAIRGTSGTREQYF
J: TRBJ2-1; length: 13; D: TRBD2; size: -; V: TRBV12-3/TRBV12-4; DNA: TGTGCGAGCCTAGCGGGAGGGCCGGCTGAGCAGTTCTTC; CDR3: CASLAGGPAEQFF
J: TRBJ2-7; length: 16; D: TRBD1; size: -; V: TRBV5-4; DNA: TGTGCCAGCAGCGGAGACCCCGGGACAGGTCGCTACGAGCAGTACTTC; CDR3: CASSGDPGTGRYEQYF
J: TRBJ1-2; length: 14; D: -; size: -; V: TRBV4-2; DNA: TGTGCCAGCAGCCAGGCTGGACAGAGCTATGGCTACACCTTC; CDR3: CASSQAGQSYGYTF
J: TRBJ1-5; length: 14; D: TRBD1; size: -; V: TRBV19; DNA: TGTGCCAGTAAGGGCACAGGGGACTATCAGCCCCAGCATTTT; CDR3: CASKGTGDYQPQHF
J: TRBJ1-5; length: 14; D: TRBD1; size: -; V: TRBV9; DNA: TGTGCCAGCAGCGTCGGGACAGGGGACCAGCCCCAGCATTTT; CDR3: CASSVGTGDQPQHF
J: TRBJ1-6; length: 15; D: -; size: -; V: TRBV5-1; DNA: TGCGCCAGCAGCTTGGATATGGGGGCAGGGTCACCCCTCCACTTT; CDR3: CASSLDMGAGSPLHF
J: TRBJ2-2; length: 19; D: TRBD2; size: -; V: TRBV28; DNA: TGTGCCAGCAGTTTATCAAGACTAGCGGGAGATCGAAACACCGGGGAGCTGTTTTTT; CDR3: CASSLSRLAGDRNTGELFF
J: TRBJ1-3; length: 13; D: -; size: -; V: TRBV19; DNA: TGTGCCAGTAGTATTGGAGCAGGAAACACCATATATTTT; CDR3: CASSIGAGNTIYF
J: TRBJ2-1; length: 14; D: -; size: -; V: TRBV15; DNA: TGTGCCACCAGCCAACGGGACTTGATTGGTGAGCAGTTCTTC; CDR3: CATSQRDLIGEQFF
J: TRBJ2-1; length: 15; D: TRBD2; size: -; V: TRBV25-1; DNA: TGTGCCAGCAGTGAATTGGCGGGAGGGTACAATGAGCAGTTCTTC; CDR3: CASSELAGGYNEQFF
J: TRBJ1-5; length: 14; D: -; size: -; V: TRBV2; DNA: TGTGCCACTCAAAACAGGGATCGCAATCAGCCCCAGCATTTT; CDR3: CATQNRDRNQPQHF
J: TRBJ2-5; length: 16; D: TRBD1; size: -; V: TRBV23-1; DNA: TGCGCCAGCAGTCATCCGGGACAGGGAAACCAAGAGACCCAGTACTTC; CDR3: CASSHPGQGNQETQYF
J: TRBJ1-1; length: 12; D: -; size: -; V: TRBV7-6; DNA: TGTGCCAGCAGCTCTTCGAACACTGAAGCTTTCTTT; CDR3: CASSSSNTEAFF
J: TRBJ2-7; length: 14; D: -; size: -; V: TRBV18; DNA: TGTGTTCGATCAGGTGGGCCACCGCTCTACGAGCAGTACTTC; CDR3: CVRSGGPPLYEQYF